This TCR beta chain was sequenced for a study of blood T cell repertoires in COVID-19. The V gene lost 3 bases and the J gene lost 8 bases, with 4 bases spanning the gap. Per the germline V gene, CDR1 is GTSNPN and CDR2 is SVGIG (reference sequence). CDR3 length: 10 residues. Seattle cases were enrolled at active infection and followed longitudinally. This clone was counted a single time. The data were produced by immunoSEQ multiplex PCR, yet TCRdb's version contains in-frame clones alone and is incomplete. The repertoire holds some 350,000 clones, with 88% as singletons. The source material was peripheral blood. This rearrangement joins TRBV30 to TRBJ1-4; D not resolved. This TCR derives from a woman aged 70 to 79 with COVID-19, enrolled during active disease. The DNA of the CDR3 is TGTGCCTGGAGCAGAGAAAAACTGTTTTTT. This gives the protein CAWSREKLFF. The full variable domain, its missing parts supplied by reference TRBV30 and TRBJ1-4, is SQTIHQWPATLVQPVGSPLSLECTVEGTSNPNLYWYRQAAGRGLQLLFYSVGIGQISSEVPQNLSASRPQDRQFILSSKKLLLSDSGFYLCAWSREKLFFGSGTQLSVL.